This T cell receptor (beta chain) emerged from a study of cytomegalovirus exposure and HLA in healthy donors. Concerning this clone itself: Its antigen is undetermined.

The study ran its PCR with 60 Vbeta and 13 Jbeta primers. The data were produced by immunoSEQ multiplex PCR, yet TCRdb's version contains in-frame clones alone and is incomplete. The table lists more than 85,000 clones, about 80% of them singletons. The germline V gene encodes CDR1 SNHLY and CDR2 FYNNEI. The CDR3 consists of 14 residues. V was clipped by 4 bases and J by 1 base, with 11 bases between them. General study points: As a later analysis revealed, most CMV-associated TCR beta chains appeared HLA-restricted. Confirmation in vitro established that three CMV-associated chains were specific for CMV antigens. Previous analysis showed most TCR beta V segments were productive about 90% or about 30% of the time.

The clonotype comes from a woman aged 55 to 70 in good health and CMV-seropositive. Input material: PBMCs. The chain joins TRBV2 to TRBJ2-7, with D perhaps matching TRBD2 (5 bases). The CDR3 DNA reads TGTGCCAGCAGTGCCGGGAAGAATTCCTACGAGCAGTACTTC. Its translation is CASSAGKNSYEQYF.